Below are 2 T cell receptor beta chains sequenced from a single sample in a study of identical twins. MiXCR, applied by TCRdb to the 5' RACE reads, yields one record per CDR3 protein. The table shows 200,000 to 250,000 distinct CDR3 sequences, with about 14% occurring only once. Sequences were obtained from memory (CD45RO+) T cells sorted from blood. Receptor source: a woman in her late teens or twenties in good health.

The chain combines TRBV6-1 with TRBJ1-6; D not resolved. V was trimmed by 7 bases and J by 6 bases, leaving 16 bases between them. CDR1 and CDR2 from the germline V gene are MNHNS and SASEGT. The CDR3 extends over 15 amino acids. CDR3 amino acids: CASNKSPKPNSPLHF. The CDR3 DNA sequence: TGTGCCAGCAACAAGAGTCCTAAACCTAATTCACCCCTCCACTTT.

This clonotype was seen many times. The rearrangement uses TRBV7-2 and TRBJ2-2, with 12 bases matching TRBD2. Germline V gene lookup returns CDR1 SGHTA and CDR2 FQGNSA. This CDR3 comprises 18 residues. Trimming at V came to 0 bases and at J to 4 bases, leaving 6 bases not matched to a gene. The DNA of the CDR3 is TGTGCCAGCAGCTTAGCACTAGCGGGAGGAGGAAGCACCGGGGAGCTGTTTTTT. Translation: CASSLALAGGGSTGELFF.